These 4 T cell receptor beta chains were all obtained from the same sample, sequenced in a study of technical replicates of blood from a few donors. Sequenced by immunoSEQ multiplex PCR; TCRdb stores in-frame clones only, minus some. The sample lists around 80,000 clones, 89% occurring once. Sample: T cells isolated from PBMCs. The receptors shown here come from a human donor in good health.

CDR3 in DNA: TGTGCCAGCAGCGTAGGGAAGACTAGCGGGACCTTAAATGAGCAGTTCTTC. It codes for CASSVGKTSGTLNEQFF. J is TRBJ2-1 and V is TRBV9; TRBD2 agrees at 11 bases. Trimming cost V 0 bases and J 7 bases; bases outside gene matches: 9. This CDR3 is 17 amino acids long. Germline V lookup: CDR1 SGDLS, CDR2 YYNGEE.

The CDR3 DNA is TGTGCCAGCAGTATACAGGGGGCGCCTACCAATGAGCAGTTCTTC. Translation: CASSIQGAPTNEQFF. The genes are TRBV27 and TRBJ2-1, with 9 bases fitting TRBD1. CDR3 length: 15 residues. In germline, CDR1 is MNHEY, CDR2 SMNVEV (reference sequence). V lost 5 bases to trimming and J lost 6 bases; unmatched junction nucleotides: 8.

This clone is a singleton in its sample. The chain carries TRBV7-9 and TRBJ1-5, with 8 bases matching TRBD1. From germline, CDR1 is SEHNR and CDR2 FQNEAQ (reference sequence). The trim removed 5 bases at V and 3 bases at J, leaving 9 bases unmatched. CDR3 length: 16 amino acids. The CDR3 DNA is TGTGCCAGCAGCCGTACAGGGGGATTTATCAATCAGCCCCAGCATTTT. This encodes CASSRTGGFINQPQHF.

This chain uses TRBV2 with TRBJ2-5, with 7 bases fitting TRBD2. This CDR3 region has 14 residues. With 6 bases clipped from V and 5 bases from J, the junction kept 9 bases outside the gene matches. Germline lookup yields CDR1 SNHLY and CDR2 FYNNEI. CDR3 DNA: TGTGCCAGCAGGGGGAGGGGAGCGACGGAGACCCAGTACTTC. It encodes CASRGRGATETQYF.